One and the same sample provided the 26 T cell receptor beta chains below, sequenced in a study of CD8 T cells in ankylosing spondylitis. The antigens these receptors bind are not known. TCRdb re-analysed the 5' RACE reads in MiXCR, keeping a single row per CDR3 protein. Of 200,000 to 250,000 distinct CDR3 sequences listed, approximately 16% are singletons. Study-wide results and caveats: A TCR beta motif of seven or eight highly homologous variants appeared characteristic of ankylosing spondylitis blood.

The sample was blood, either unsorted or a sorted T cell fraction (not recorded which). Receptors originate from a male donor with ankylosing spondylitis.

This clonotype was observed a few times. The chain is built from TRBV6-5 and TRBJ2-1; D call uncertain. Germline CDR1 and CDR2: MNHEY and SVGAGI. V lost 0 bases to trimming and J lost 3 bases, with 6 bases between them. The CDR3 runs 14 residues. CDR3 sequence: CASSYSTDYNEQFF. The DNA of the CDR3 is TGTGCCAGCAGTTACTCAACAGACTACAATGAGCAGTTCTTC.

The count of this clonotype is one. This chain links TRBV2 with TRBJ2-5, with a tentative D call TRBD2 (6 bases). This CDR3 has 13 residues. V lost 11 bases to trimming and J lost 2 bases, with 15 bases between them. From germline, CDR1 is SNHLY and CDR2 FYNNEI. CDR3 in amino acids: CAAKTGGQETQYF. CDR3 nucleotides: TGTGCCGCAAAGACTGGGGGGCAAGAGACCCAGTACTTC.

V usage is TRBV6-1 and J usage is TRBJ2-2, with unresolved D. Germline V gene sequence: CDR1 MNHNS, CDR2 SASEGT. The CDR3 is made up of 16 amino acids. V was cut by 6 bases and J by 4 bases, with 18 bases left in between. Here the CDR3 reads CASSLDVGLGTGELFF. CDR3 in DNA: TGTGCCAGCAGCCTTGACGTGGGGTTGGGCACCGGGGAGCTGTTTTTT.

The rearrangement uses TRBV11-2 and TRBJ2-3, with D perhaps TRBD2 (6 bases). V lost 1 base, J lost 0 bases, and 11 bases lay in between. Germline V gives CDR1 SGHAT, CDR2 FQNNGV. The CDR3 contains 16 residues. The CDR3 is CASSLAVGTSTDTQYF. The CDR3 DNA follows: TGTGCCAGCAGCTTAGCTGTCGGGACTAGCACAGATACGCAGTATTTT.

The chain has TRBV10-3 and TRBJ2-7; D possibly corresponds to TRBD1 (5 bases). V dropped 4 bases and J dropped 3 bases, with 10 bases sitting between them. The CDR3 has 13 amino acids. Germline CDR1 is ENHRY and CDR2 is SYGVKD. The CDR3 coding sequence is TGTGCCATCAGTGGGGAACAGGACTACGAGCAGTACTTC. It specifies CAISGEQDYEQYF.

A few counts support this clonotype. J is TRBJ2-7 and V is TRBV5-1; 11 nucleotides match TRBD2. The CDR3 is 14 residues long. The germline CDR1 and CDR2 sequences are SGHRS and YFSETQ. J lost 3 bases, V lost 4 bases, and 3 bases had no gene match. Here the CDR3 reads CASSVGLADYEQYF. The CDR3, as DNA: TGCGCCAGCAGCGTGGGACTAGCGGACTACGAGCAGTACTTC. Drawing the rest from reference TRBV5-1 and TRBJ2-7, the complete variable domain is KAGVTQTPRYLIKTRGQQVTLSCSPISGHRSVSWYQQTPGQGLQFLFEYFSETQRNKGNFPGRFSGRQFSNSRSEMNVSTLELGDSALYLCASSVGLADYEQYFGPGTRLTVT.

This clonotype was observed a few times. This chain connects TRBV27 to TRBJ1-1; weak D call: TRBD1 (6 bases). The CDR3 totals 15 residues. Germline lookup yields CDR1 MNHEY and CDR2 SMNVEV (reference sequence). Trimming left V 6 bases short and J 3 bases short, with 17 bases between. CDR3: CASSSLQGTDTEAFF. The CDR3 nucleotides are TGTGCCAGCAGCTCATTACAGGGAACGGACACTGAAGCTTTCTTT.

This clonotype was seen only a few times. The chain has TRBV12-3 or TRBV12-4 and TRBJ1-1; D not certain. The CDR3 is 13 residues long. V was trimmed by 5 bases and J by 2 bases, leaving 9 bases between them. CDR3 in amino acids: CASSTPSNTEAFF. CDR3 nucleotides: TGTGCCAGCAGTACCCCATCCAACACTGAAGCTTTCTTT.

The chain combines TRBV11-1 with TRBJ1-1; D unresolved. V lost 0 bases, J lost 7 bases, and 12 bases lay in between. The CDR3 extends over 14 amino acids. The germline V gene encodes CDR1 SGHAT and CDR2 FQDESV (reference sequence). The CDR3 loop is CASSLAQLTHEAFF. As DNA, the CDR3 is TGTGCCAGCAGCTTAGCGCAGCTTACCCATGAAGCTTTCTTT.

This clonotype was picked up a small number of times. CDR3: CASSLVTAGELFF. CDR3 nucleotide sequence: TGTGCCAGCAGCTTAGTTACGGCCGGGGAGCTGTTTTTT. The chain employs TRBV7-9 and TRBJ2-2; D is uncertain. Germline values: CDR1 SEHNR, CDR2 FQNEAQ (reference sequence). V was trimmed by 1 base and J by 6 bases, leaving 6 bases between them. CDR3 size: 13 residues.

This clonotype was picked up a small number of times. The V and J genes are TRBV27 and TRBJ1-5; D is ambiguous. Germline CDR1 MNHEY, CDR2 SMNVEV (reference sequence). V was cut by 9 bases and J by 2 bases, with 11 bases left in between. The CDR3 sequence is 13 residues long. DNA of the CDR3: TGTGCCAGGCGACCGGAGGGCAATCAGCCCCAGCATTTT. Amino acids: CARRPEGNQPQHF.

The chain employs TRBV7-8 and TRBJ2-1; no clear D gene. Germline lookup yields CDR1 SGHVS and CDR2 FQNEAQ. The length of the CDR3 is 12 residues. V dropped 0 bases and J dropped 8 bases, with 5 bases sitting between them. CDR3 in amino acids: CASSLASDEQFF. The CDR3 DNA is TGTGCCAGCAGCTTAGCGTCAGATGAGCAGTTCTTC.

This rearrangement joins TRBV5-1 to TRBJ2-7; TRBD2 matches 9 bases. The CDR3 consists of 15 residues. The germline V gene has CDR1 SGHRS and CDR2 YFSETQ. J gave up 4 bases and V 4 bases, and 9 bases lay outside the gene matches. The CDR3 coding sequence is TGCGCCAGCAGCGCTTATAGCGGGAGTGGGTACGAGCAGTACTTC. Translating gives CASSAYSGSGYEQYF.

There are many counts of this clonotype. The rearrangement links TRBV20-1 to TRBJ1-1; D not resolved. The CDR3 sequence is 13 residues long. V lost 7 bases to trimming and J lost 2 bases, with 14 bases between them. Germline loops: CDR1 DFQATT, CDR2 SNEGSKA (reference sequence). The CDR3 reads CSEQLTANTEAFF. The CDR3 DNA reads TGCAGTGAGCAGCTAACAGCTAACACTGAAGCTTTCTTT.

The J gene is TRBJ1-5, the V gene TRBV7-9; no definite D call. The germline CDR1 and CDR2 sequences are SEHNR and FQNEAQ (reference sequence). The V and J ends lost 5 bases and 11 bases respectively, with 16 bases between them. The CDR3 runs 13 residues. In DNA, the CDR3 is TGTGCCAGCAGCCTCGACGGGAATCGTGCCCAGCATTTT. This gives the protein CASSLDGNRAQHF.

The J gene is TRBJ1-5, the V gene TRBV20-1; D is unclear. Germline CDR1 and CDR2: DFQATT and SNEGSKA (reference sequence). This CDR3 is built from 14 residues. Trimming shortened V by 0 bases and J by 0 bases, and 6 bases separated the two germline ends. The CDR3 DNA reads as TGCAGTGCTAGAGACGGTTATAGCAATCAGCCCCAGCATTTT. It encodes CSARDGYSNQPQHF.

There are a few counts of this clonotype. The chain combines TRBV11-2 with TRBJ2-2, with 11 bases identical to TRBD2. V shed 3 bases, J shed 8 bases, and the junction held 11 bases outside the gene matches. Germline lookup yields CDR1 SGHAT and CDR2 FQNNGV. The CDR3 is 17 residues long. For the CDR3, the DNA is TGTGCCAGCAGCTTCCGACTAGCGGGACCCACTCTGGGGGAGCTGTTTTTT. Amino acids: CASSFRLAGPTLGELFF.

This clonotype was seen more than once but under ten times. The chain recombines TRBV2 with TRBJ2-7; D unresolved. Germline V gene data show CDR1 as SNHLY and CDR2 as FYNNEI. Trimming stripped 4 bases from V and 0 bases from J, with 10 bases between. The CDR3 runs to 14 residues. The CDR3 loop reads CASSVEQSSYEQYF. Here the CDR3 DNA reads TGTGCCAGCAGTGTTGAACAGTCCTCCTACGAGCAGTACTTC.

At least ten counts were recorded for this clonotype. The chain uses TRBV12-3 or TRBV12-4 and TRBJ1-1; D gene unclear. This CDR3 spans 12 amino acids. V was trimmed by 2 bases and J by 1 base, leaving 2 bases between them. CDR3 sequence (DNA): TGTGCCAGCAGTTTACCGAACACTGAAGCTTTCTTT. Amino acid sequence: CASSLPNTEAFF.

This clonotype was seen a few times. V and J are TRBV29-1 and TRBJ2-3; possible D gene TRBD1, 6 bases. The V gene lost 2 bases and the J gene lost 0 bases, with 12 bases spanning the gap. CDR1 and CDR2 (germline): SQVTM, ANQGSEA. The CDR3 extends over 15 amino acids. CDR3 protein: CSVESRGPSTDTQYF. In nucleotides, the CDR3 is TGCAGCGTTGAAAGCAGGGGCCCTAGCACAGATACGCAGTATTTT.

The genes are TRBV3-1 and TRBJ2-5; possible D gene TRBD2, 6 bases. CDR1 is LGHDT and CDR2 is YNNKEL in the germline V gene (reference sequence). V lost 0 bases to trimming and J lost 5 bases, with 13 bases between them. The CDR3 has 15 amino acids. In DNA, the CDR3 is TGTGCCAGCAGCCAAGAACCGGGAGAGGTGGAGACCCAGTACTTC. It codes for CASSQEPGEVETQYF.

This chain joins TRBV20-1 and TRBJ1-1; D call uncertain. CDR1 is DFQATT and CDR2 is SNEGSKA in the germline V gene (reference sequence). The CDR3 consists of 14 residues. V was pared by 1 base and J by 4 bases, with 13 bases between. DNA for the CDR3: TGCAGTGCTAGAGGTACCCCGCAGAGCACTGAAGCTTTCTTT. It encodes CSARGTPQSTEAFF.

This sequence joins TRBV9 and TRBJ2-7, with D possibly being TRBD2 (6 bases). Germline loops: CDR1 SGDLS, CDR2 YYNGEE. This CDR3 contains 17 residues. V was trimmed by 0 bases and J by 5 bases, leaving 21 bases between them. CDR3 sequence reads: CASSVGGSGAPRDEQYF. DNA for the CDR3: TGTGCCAGCAGCGTAGGGGGTAGCGGAGCCCCAAGGGACGAGCAGTACTTC.

This clonotype turned up a few times. The rearrangement links TRBV11-2 to TRBJ2-1, with D perhaps matching TRBD2 (5 bases). With 2 bases removed from V and 8 bases from J, the gap between germline ends came to 25 bases. This CDR3 spans 18 amino acids. Germline V lookup: CDR1 SGHAT, CDR2 FQNNGV. CDR3 loop: CASSLNRYSGDADDEQFF. For the CDR3, the DNA is TGTGCCAGCAGCTTAAATAGATATTCCGGGGATGCAGACGATGAGCAGTTCTTC.

The CDR3: CASSDSWGTEAFF. CDR3 nucleotides: TGTGCCAGCAGTGACTCATGGGGCACTGAAGCTTTCTTT. This chain links TRBV6-4 with TRBJ1-1; D is unresolved. Germline V gene lookup returns CDR1 MRHNA and CDR2 SNTAGT. The CDR3 totals 13 residues. Trimming left V 0 bases short and J 4 bases short, with 6 bases between.

CDR3 nucleotides: TGCAGACCCGGACTAGCGCCGATGTTAGCCTACAATGAGCAGTTCTTC. Translation: CRPGLAPMLAYNEQFF. The chain carries TRBV20-1 and TRBJ2-1; TRBD2 agrees at 9 bases. The CDR3 covers 16 residues. The germline V gene encodes CDR1 DFQATT and CDR2 SNEGSKA (reference sequence).